The T cell receptor beta chain described here comes from a study of CD4+ T cells in melanoma. V lost 4 bases to trimming and J lost 3 bases; unmatched junction nucleotides: 5. This CDR3 has 15 amino acids. Looked up from germline, CDR1 is LGHNA and CDR2 is YSLEER. The study's findings and limits: CD8+ T cell, macrophage and B cell function reportedly correlated with neoantigen-specific CD4+ T cells. Neoantigen-specific CD4+ T cells in melanoma reportedly had diverse differentiation states.

To note about this clone: What it binds is unknown.

TCRdb's table, derived via immunoSEQ multiplex PCR, lists solely in-frame clones and lacks some. The table shows 90,000 to 130,000 clones, with about nine tenths occurring only once. The source is a human donor with melanoma. The chain combines TRBV4-3 with TRBJ1-2, with TRBD1 identical over 10 bases. The specimen sequenced was peripheral blood. CDR3 sequence: CASSRRQGADYGYTF. The CDR3 coding sequence is TGCGCCAGCAGCCGTCGACAGGGGGCAGACTATGGCTACACCTTC.